The sequence of this T cell receptor beta chain was determined in a study of identical twins (dated by TCRdb to 2016 to 2017). Context from the whole study: The study deep-sequenced TCR alpha and beta repertoires from monozygotic twins, unrelated adults of various ages and cord blood to test whether fetal clonotypes persist. Replicate twin experiments were performed at different times using different library preparation protocols to rule out contamination. Results and caveats for the whole study, not just this receptor: Excess twin sharing in beta out-of-frame sequences was weaker because fewer shared sequences lowered the signal-to-noise ratio. Because the same donors could not be followed over many years, conclusions were based on cross-sectional statistical analysis. Compared with coincidental sharing between unrelated individuals, an excess of low generation-probability sequences was observed among out-of-frame TCR alpha sequences shared between twins. Fewer insertions were carried by abundant cord blood beta clonotypes; a weaker similar trend was observed in young adult naive repertoires, while no such trend was observed in memory repertoires. Recombination models systematically underestimated out-of-frame TCR alpha sharing in monozygotic twins but agreed with sharing between unrelated individuals. Zero-insertion analyses could be partly confounded by invariant T cells such as MAIT and iNKT, though diverse VJ usage argued against such confounding for most clonotypes.

Every donor was a healthy Caucasian. Miltenyi CD45RO+ enrichment and human naive T-cell isolation kits were used to isolate memory (CD45RO+) and naive T cells from PBMC. Libraries were constructed by 5' RACE. Sequencing was carried out with an Illumina HiSeq 2000. A universal primer binding site was introduced by template switching, and a unique molecular identifier was present in the final cDNA, enabling accurate counting of TCR cDNA molecules. First-strand cDNA for TCR alpha and beta chains was synthesized from specific primers in the conserved constant-segment region. Each cDNA library was double barcoded, with a SMART-Mk sample barcode plus Illumina barcodes, to control for contamination. TruSeq adapter sequences, together with Illumina sample barcodes, were added in two successive PCR steps. Sequencing of the TCR alpha and beta cDNA libraries was done on the Illumina HiSeq platform using custom primers. Per the original workflow: MiGEC was used to process raw reads and extract unique molecular identifiers, and MiXCR was used to find CDR3 positions. Recombination models were inferred per individual with the repgenHMM and IGoR tools using an EM algorithm. Shared clonotype analysis was performed with the tcR package in R, normalizing sharing by the product of cloneset sizes. Out-of-frame nonproductive sequences were analyzed to study raw recombination free of thymic and clonal selection effects. The raw public data were reprocessed by TCRdb itself: fastp quality trimming at Q25, MiXCR clonotype calling, in-frame beta chains only. Each CDR3 protein gets just one entry, which takes the most common genes and DNA from the rows behind it. TCRdb, rather than the study authors, made the V and J calls. The sample yields under 300,000 distinct CDR3 sequences; 11% to 15% were counted once. The top ten clones comprise 7% to 9% of the sample.

Details on this clonotype: Which antigen it targets is not known. No qualities accompany the bases; no much larger clone lies one base away.

CDR1 and CDR2 are drawn from the germline V gene: SGHRS, YFSETQ. Ends trimmed: V by 0 bases, J by 9 bases; bases unmatched to a gene: 12. Including cysteine and phenylalanine, the CDR3 has 17 amino acids. The DNA shown is the 51-base CDR3, in frame from base 1. This TCR derives from a woman aged 18-30 years in good health. The chain was built from TRBV5-1 and TRBJ2-1, and 10 junction bases match TRBD2. The sequencing sample was made of memory (CD45RO+) T cells sorted from blood. The cell subset or site label of this sample denotes: CD45RO+ enriched T cells. The sequence in DNA is TGCGCCAGCAGCTTGGGTACAGCTAGCGGGAGTTACGGTGAGCAGTTCTTC. This sequence encodes CASSLGTASGSYGEQFF.